The rows below give T cell receptor beta chains drawn from one sample of a study of CD8 T cells in ankylosing spondylitis. TCRdb re-analysed the 5' RACE reads in MiXCR, keeping a single row per CDR3 protein. Altogether around 140,000 distinct CDR3 sequences are present, approximately 10% being singletons, with the ten largest covering 3.5% to 5%. Sequences were obtained from blood, either unsorted or a sorted T cell fraction (not recorded which). Source of these receptors: a female donor with ankylosing spondylitis or in good health (not recorded which). CDR3s include the opening cysteine and the closing phenylalanine or tryptophan. D genes are given only for firm matches. Part of the rows lack a size; the others show once, few, many or a class for expanded clones.

many | TRBJ1-5 | . | TRBV12-3/TRBV12-4 | TGTGCCAGCAGTTTTGAGGGGAGCAATCAGCCCCAGCATTTT | CASSFEGSNQPQHF
. | TRBJ1-2 | . | TRBV19 | TGTGCCAGTACTGGGCCGACTAACTATGGCTACACCTTC | CASTGPTNYGYTF
many | TRBJ1-1 | . | TRBV20-1 | TGCAGTGCTAGATCTGTCTGGGGGGACACTGAAGCTTTCTTT | CSARSVWGDTEAFF
. | TRBJ2-1 | . | TRBV28 | TGTGCCAGCACAGACGAGGATGAGCAGTTCTTC | CASTDEDEQFF
few | TRBJ2-5 | . | TRBV20-1 | TGCAGTGCTAATGAGGGAATGATGAAGACCCAGTACTTC | CSANEGMMKTQYF
many | TRBJ1-1 | TRBD1 | TRBV20-1 | TGCAGTGCTAGGGGGGACAGAGACACTGAAGCTTTCTTT | CSARGDRDTEAFF
. | TRBJ2-3 | TRBD1 | TRBV7-3 | TGTGCCAGCAGCCAGACCGGGACAGGGGTTAAGGATACGCAGTATTTT | CASSQTGTGVKDTQYF
many | TRBJ2-7 | . | TRBV4-1 | TGCGCCAGCAGCCATCCTAGGAGCGCCGAGCAGTACTTC | CASSHPRSAEQYF
many | TRBJ1-2 | . | TRBV28 | TGTGCCAGCAGACGGCGGCAGGACAGACAGTCCTTTGCCTATGGCTACACCTTC | CASRRRQDRQSFAYGYTF
. | TRBJ2-3 | . | TRBV7-6 | TGTGCCAGCAGCCTCCCGGATCCCAATACGCAGTATTTT | CASSLPDPNTQYF
. | TRBJ1-1 | . | TRBV30 | TGTGCCTGTCATCCGGGAGACACTGAAGCTTTCTTT | CACHPGDTEAFF
many | TRBJ2-3 | TRBD2 | TRBV7-3 | TGTGCCAGCAGCCCCTACGGGGGGGTTACAGATACGCAGTATTTT | CASSPYGGVTDTQYF
few | TRBJ2-5 | TRBD1 | TRBV19 | TGTGCCAGTAGTATCCGGGACAGGGGGCCGGGAGAGACCCAGTACTTC | CASSIRDRGPGETQYF
. | TRBJ2-1 | TRBD2 | TRBV28 | TGTGCCAGCACCCCCCACAGTTTAGGTGACGGGACTAGCTTTGAGCAGTTCTTC | CASTPHSLGDGTSFEQFF
many | TRBJ1-5 | TRBD1 | TRBV7-9 | TGTGCCAGCAGCTCGGGACAGGGGGCATTTCAGCCCCAGCATTTT | CASSSGQGAFQPQHF
many | TRBJ1-4 | TRBD1 | TRBV7-9 | TGTGCCAGCAGCTCGATCGGGACAGGCGATTTAAATGAAAAACTGTTTTTT | CASSSIGTGDLNEKLFF
many | TRBJ1-2 | . | TRBV19 | TGTGCCAGTAGTATAGGGCAGCACTATGGCTACACCTTC | CASSIGQHYGYTF
many | TRBJ2-5 | . | TRBV29-1 | TGCAGCGTTGAACCCCGGGAGGGGGCGATAAGAGAGACCCAGTACTTC | CSVEPREGAIRETQYF
many | TRBJ1-1 | . | TRBV5-1 | TGTGCCAGCAGCTTGTCCGAGAACACTGAAGCTTTCTTT | CASSLSENTEAFF
. | TRBJ2-4 | . | TRBV19 | TGTGCCAGTAGTACCGACAAAAACATTCAGTACTTC | CASSTDKNIQYF
many | TRBJ1-1 | TRBD1 | TRBV12-3/TRBV12-4 | TGTGCCAGCTCCTTACAGGGGACTATGAACACTGAAGCTTTCTTT | CASSLQGTMNTEAFF
. | TRBJ2-1 | . | TRBV28 | TGTGTCAGCAGCCTACACGGGACGTACAATGAGCAGTTCTTC | CVSSLHGTYNEQFF
many | TRBJ1-2 | . | TRBV10-2 | TGCGCCAGCAGTCCGACAGGAGCGACCTATGGCTACACCTTC | CASSPTGATYGYTF
many | TRBJ2-7 | TRBD2 | TRBV20-1 | TGCAGTGCCCCGGGGGGTTACGAGCAGTACTTC | CSAPGGYEQYF
many | TRBJ2-2 | . | TRBV11-2 | TGTGCCAGCAGCTTATACAGGGAAACCGGGGAGCTGTTTTTT | CASSLYRETGELFF
many | TRBJ1-5 | . | TRBV15 | TGTGCCACCAGCAGAGATTCGGGGTGGGGACAGCCCCAGCATTTT | CATSRDSGWGQPQHF
many | TRBJ2-7 | . | TRBV28 | TGTGCCAGCAGTTTAACGACCAGAGGCGAGCAGTACTTC | CASSLTTRGEQYF
many | TRBJ2-7 | . | TRBV18 | TGTGCCAGCTCACCAACTGCGGGTAAATACGAGCAGTACTTC | CASSPTAGKYEQYF
many | TRBJ2-1 | . | TRBV5-5 | TGTGCCAGCAGCCGGGATTTCAAAAGTGAGCAGTTCTTC | CASSRDFKSEQFF
many | TRBJ1-1 | . | TRBV20-1 | TGCAGTGCGGGGGACACTGAAGCTTTCTTT | CSAGDTEAFF
many | TRBJ2-1 | . | TRBV11-2 | TGTGCCAGCAGCATCCGGAGGGCTTACAATGAGCAGTTCTTC | CASSIRRAYNEQFF
few | TRBJ2-2 | TRBD1 | TRBV5-1 | TGCGCCAGCAGCAAAGGACAGGGGGACACCGGGGAGCTGTTTTTT | CASSKGQGDTGELFF
many | TRBJ2-5 | . | TRBV5-1 | TGCGCCAGCAGCAAAACAGGGATTACGGAGACCCAGTACTTC | CASSKTGITETQYF
many | TRBJ1-3 | TRBD1 | TRBV12-3/TRBV12-4 | TGTGCCAGCACTTGGGACAGGGGGCCTGGAAACACCATATATTTT | CASTWDRGPGNTIYF
many | TRBJ1-1 | . | TRBV28 | TGTGCCAGCAGACCACCGGGATCCGCCCTGAACACTGAAGCTTTCTTT | CASRPPGSALNTEAFF
many | TRBJ2-2 | . | TRBV7-2 | TGTGCCAGCAGCTTAATTTCAGTAAGAGTCACCGGGGAGCTGTTTTTT | CASSLISVRVTGELFF
many | TRBJ1-1 | . | TRBV30 | TGTGCCTGGAGGGCTCCCGTCGGCGCTGAAGCTTTCTTT | CAWRAPVGAEAFF
many | TRBJ1-1 | TRBD1 | TRBV16 | TGTGCCAGCAGCCTGGACAGGGTCACTGAAGCTTTCTTT | CASSLDRVTEAFF
many | TRBJ2-1 | TRBD2 | TRBV18 | TGTGCCAGCTCACCAAGTAGCGGGATGGTGAATGAGCAGTTCTTC | CASSPSSGMVNEQFF
many | TRBJ2-1 | TRBD2 | TRBV5-1 | TGCGCCAGCAGCCCTAGCGGGGGGCAGTCCTACAATGAGCAGTTCTTC | CASSPSGGQSYNEQFF
many | TRBJ2-1 | TRBD2 | TRBV5-1 | TGCGCCAGCAGCTTGCCACTCCCTAGCGGTGCCTCCTACAATGAGCAGTTCTTC | CASSLPLPSGASYNEQFF
many | TRBJ1-2 | . | TRBV7-9 | TGTGCCAGCAACGAGGACATCGTCTATGGCTACACCTTC | CASNEDIVYGYTF
many | TRBJ1-1 | . | TRBV5-1 | TGCGCCAGCAGCTTGGAAGGTTTAGGGAACACTGAAGCTTTCTTT | CASSLEGLGNTEAFF
many | TRBJ2-1 | . | TRBV5-1 | TGCGCCAGCAGCTTGGCCGGGGATACCTACAATGAGCAGTTCTTC | CASSLAGDTYNEQFF
many | TRBJ2-3 | TRBD2 | TRBV5-1 | TGCGCCAGCAGATTCGGACCGGGACTAGCGGGGGCAGATACGCAGTATTTT | CASRFGPGLAGADTQYF
many | TRBJ2-1 | TRBD2 | TRBV7-9 | TGTGCCAGCAGCGCCTTAGCGGGGGAGAGTGAGCAGTTCTTC | CASSALAGESEQFF
many | TRBJ1-4 | TRBD1 | TRBV12-3/TRBV12-4 | TGTGCCAGCAGCCTACAGGGGGTCATTAATGAAAAACTGTTTTTT | CASSLQGVINEKLFF
many | TRBJ1-1 | TRBD1 | TRBV7-9 | TGTGCCAGCAGATCTTGGACAGGGGGTCTGAACACTGAAGCTTTCTTT | CASRSWTGGLNTEAFF
many | TRBJ1-2 | TRBD1 | TRBV5-1 | TGCGCCAGCAGCCCGACGACAGGGGGGATTGATGGCTACACCTTC | CASSPTTGGIDGYTF
many | TRBJ2-3 | . | TRBV20-1 | TGCAGTGCTAGTGGCGGGACTCCTAATACGCAGTATTTT | CSASGGTPNTQYF
. | TRBJ2-3 | . | TRBV7-3 | TGTGCCAGCAGCTTAGTGCGGGGCGCAGATACGCAGTATTTT | CASSLVRGADTQYF
many | TRBJ1-5 | . | TRBV7-2 | TGTGCCAGCAGCTTAAATAATCAGCCCCAGCATTTT | CASSLNNQPQHF
many | TRBJ2-7 | . | TRBV12-3/TRBV12-4 | TGTGCCAGCAGTTTCGGGCGGAGAGGCTACGAGCAGTACTTC | CASSFGRRGYEQYF
many | TRBJ1-1 | . | TRBV7-6 | TGTGCCAGCAGCTTAGGGGGGAGTAGGACTGAAGCTTTCTTT | CASSLGGSRTEAFF